The source of this TCR beta chain is a study of vaccination effects on CD4 cells after COVID-19. Germline V gene sequence: CDR1 LGHDT, CDR2 YNNKEL (reference sequence). The germline V and J ends were trimmed by 3 bases and 6 bases, with 7 bases remaining between them. The CDR3 is made up of 12 amino acids. Antigen-specific CD4+ T cells were expanded with viral peptide pools in the ViraFEST assay before sequencing. Researchers isolated CD4+ T cells once around 11 days of culture had elapsed. The study found no prior SARS-CoV-2 infection in the vaccine recipients, who tested negative for nucleocapsid antibodies. It was with around 10 IU/ml IL-2 and roughly 9.2 ug/ml peptides that two million PBMC per well were cultured. As for this clone: As yet, its antigen is unknown.

Sequencing was performed with immunoSEQ multiplex PCR; in TCRdb, only in-frame clones are kept and a portion is missing. The table has under 75,000 clones, about 80% seen once. The specimen was CD4+ T cells from PBMCs cultured with SARS-CoV-2 spike peptides, collected before COVID-19 vaccination. The chain joins TRBV3-1 (or the pseudogene TRBV3-2) to TRBJ2-3; D not resolved. The sequence was collected from a human donor who received a COVID-19 vaccine. Written as DNA, the CDR3 is TGTGCCAGCAGCCAGGCCATTGATACGCAGTATTTT. This translates into CASSQAIDTQYF.